Each of the 20 T cell receptor beta chains below was sequenced from the same sample in a study of graft-versus-host responses after intestinal transplantation. Profiled with immunoSEQ multiplex PCR; TCRdb holds only in-frame clones, not every one. The sample contains under 90,000 clones, approximately 90% of which appear only once. These receptors' targets are unknown. The source material was unstimulated CD4+ T cells sorted from spleen or lymph node cells, sampled before transplant. These TCRs come from a human donor who was the organ donor for an intestinal transplant.

The chain uses TRBV6-1 and TRBJ1-3; TRBD1 matches 7 bases. The CDR3 has 15 amino acids. The ends lost 10 bases at V and 0 bases at J; junction bases unmatched: 9. Germline V CDR1 and CDR2: MNHNS, SASEGT. The CDR3: CATAGQWGSGNTIYF. Written as DNA, the CDR3 is TGTGCCACCGCGGGACAGTGGGGCTCTGGAAACACCATATATTTT.

The chain has TRBV10-3 and TRBJ2-1; the match to TRBD1 covers 7 bases. From germline, CDR1 is ENHRY and CDR2 SYGVKD. This CDR3 comprises 15 residues. The junction had 20 bases not matched to a gene; V was cut back by 9 bases and J by 12 bases. The CDR3 loop reads CAISRTGENNERQFF. CDR3 coding DNA: TGTGCCATATCAAGGACAGGAGAGAACAATGAGCGGCAGTTCTTC.

The gene calls are TRBV12-5 and TRBJ1-2; the D is unclear. V lost 0 bases and J 5 bases, leaving 10 bases between the germline ends. Germline lookup yields CDR1 LGHNT and CDR2 FRNRAP. The length of the CDR3 is 14 residues. In DNA form, the CDR3 reads TGTGCTAGTGGTTTGGTACCGAGGCGTTATGGCTACACCTTC. It is translated as CASGLVPRRYGYTF.

The chain combines TRBV5-1 with TRBJ2-6, with TRBD1 identical over 8 bases. This CDR3 region has 20 residues. The trim removed 4 bases at V and 1 base at J, leaving 16 bases unmatched. Germline CDR1 reads SGHRS; CDR2 reads YFSETQ. Written as DNA, the CDR3 is TGCGCCAGCAGCCGCGGACAGGGATCTCCCCCGGGGTCTGGGGCCAACGTCCTGACTTTC. This translates into CASSRGQGSPPGSGANVLTF.

This clone was recorded once. The rearrangement uses TRBV19 and TRBJ1-1, with a tentative D call TRBD1 (6 bases). Germline V CDR1 and CDR2: LNHDA, SQIVND (reference sequence). The CDR3 covers 12 residues. V lost 7 bases, J lost 4 bases, and 10 bases lay in between. CDR3 nucleotides: TGTGCCAGTAAGGGGGGGTCCACTGAAGCTTTCTTT. This gives the protein CASKGGSTEAFF. Together with reference TRBV19 and TRBJ1-1, the CDR3 gives the full variable domain: DGGITQSPKYLFRKEGQNVTLSCEQNLNHDAMYWYRQDPGQGLRLIYYSQIVNDFQKGDIAEGYSVSREKKESFPLTVTSAQKNPTAFYLCASKGGSTEAFFGQGTRLTVV.

This chain joins TRBV5-8 and TRBJ1-2, with a tentative D call TRBD1 (6 bases). V lost 0 bases to trimming and J lost 8 bases, with 11 bases between them. This CDR3 contains 13 residues. The germline V gene has CDR1 SGHTS and CDR2 YDEGEE. The CDR3 bases are TGTGCCAGCAGCTTGGCTTTCAGGGGCGGCTACACCTTC. This sequence encodes CASSLAFRGGYTF.

This clone was seen a handful of times. The chain couples TRBV27 to TRBJ2-5; 14 nucleotides align to TRBD2. In germline, CDR1 is MNHEY, CDR2 SMNVEV (reference sequence). The CDR3 runs to 16 residues. V lost 4 bases, J lost 4 bases, and 5 bases stayed unmatched. CDR3 residues: CASSSRGLAGGETQYF. CDR3 DNA sequence: TGTGCCAGCAGTTCCCGCGGACTAGCGGGAGGAGAGACCCAGTACTTC.

J is TRBJ1-6 and V is TRBV9; no clear D gene. This CDR3 is built from 16 residues. The germline V and J ends were trimmed by 4 bases and 0 bases, with 11 bases remaining between them. Germline CDR1 reads SGDLS; CDR2 reads YYNGEE. The CDR3 DNA reads as TGTGCCAGCAGCCCCACCACTTACTCCTATAATTCACCCCTCCACTTT. It is translated as CASSPTTYSYNSPLHF.

J is TRBJ1-1 and V is TRBV11-2, with D possibly matching TRBD1 (6 bases). The germline V and J ends were trimmed by 0 bases and 12 bases, with 11 bases remaining between them. Per germline, CDR1 SGHAT and CDR2 FQNNGV. The CDR3 length is 12 residues. In nucleotides, the CDR3 is TGTGCCAGCAGCTTAGATAGGGGGATAACTTTCTTT. This translates into CASSLDRGITFF.

The rearrangement joins TRBV25-1 to TRBJ1-1; maybe TRBD1 (6 bases). Germline V gene sequence: CDR1 MGHDK, CDR2 SYGVNS. This CDR3 contains 14 residues. V was trimmed by 6 bases and J by 0 bases, leaving 11 bases between them. This chain's CDR3 is CASRQGTLNTEAFF. CDR3 in DNA: TGTGCCAGCAGACAAGGGACACTGAACACTGAAGCTTTCTTT.

The chain is built from TRBV5-8 and TRBJ2-1; TRBD2 might be the D (5 bases). Germline-derived CDR1 and CDR2 are SGHTS and YDEGEE. This CDR3 has 16 amino acids. Trimming shortened V by 0 bases and J by 9 bases, and 19 bases separated the two germline ends. This CDR3 reads CASSLERYLSGGEQFF. The CDR3 bases are TGTGCCAGCAGCTTGGAACGTTATTTGTCCGGAGGTGAGCAGTTCTTC.

V and J are TRBV7-9 and TRBJ1-6; TRBD1 is a possible D gene (6 bases). V lost 5 bases, J lost 9 bases, and 11 bases lay in between. CDR1 is SEHNR, CDR2 FQNEAQ, per germline (reference sequence). The CDR3 consists of 13 residues. The CDR3 sequence: CASSQGRVSPLHF. As DNA, the CDR3 is TGTGCCAGCAGCCAGGGGCGGGTTTCACCCCTCCACTTT.

The rearrangement links TRBV6-1 to TRBJ2-7; 14 bases are a match to TRBD2. V trimming: 8 bases; J trimming: 2 bases; junction bases outside the gene matches: 2. The germline CDR1 and CDR2 sequences are MNHNS and SASEGT. CDR3 size: 14 residues. The DNA of the CDR3 is TGTGCCAGCCGGACTAGCGGGGGGACCTACGAGCAGTACTTC. Translated, it gives CASRTSGGTYEQYF.

V is TRBV5-1 and J is TRBJ2-1, with 12 positions matching TRBD2. Germline loops: CDR1 SGHRS, CDR2 YFSETQ. The CDR3 runs to 16 residues. V was pared by 4 bases and J by 5 bases, with 7 bases of the junction left unmatched. The DNA for the CDR3 is TGCGCCAGCAGCCGACTAGCGGGGGAGGTTAACAATGAGCAGTTCTTC. Protein product: CASSRLAGEVNNEQFF. Supplemented by reference TRBV5-1 and TRBJ2-1, the full variable domain reads KAGVTQTPRYLIKTRGQQVTLSCSPISGHRSVSWYQQTPGQGLQFLFEYFSETQRNKGNFPGRFSGRQFSNSRSEMNVSTLELGDSALYLCASSRLAGEVNNEQFFGPGTRLTVL.

J is TRBJ2-3 and V is TRBV2; no firm D call. This CDR3 is built from 15 residues. Germline assignment: CDR1 SNHLY and CDR2 FYNNEI. V lost 2 bases, J lost 5 bases, and 14 bases lay in between. The CDR3 region is CASSESWATLDTQYF. The CDR3 region has the DNA TGTGCCAGCAGTGAATCGTGGGCAACCCTAGATACGCAGTATTTT. Drawing the rest from reference TRBV2 and TRBJ2-3, the complete variable domain is EPEVTQTPSHQVTQMGQEVILRCVPISNHLYFYWYRQILGQKVEFLVSFYNNEISEKSEIFDDQFSVERPDGSNFTLKIRSTKLEDSAMYFCASSESWATLDTQYFGPGTRLTVL.

Note on this clone: The junction shows a germline mismatch at one end, possibly a read error. The gene calls are TRBV18 and TRBJ1-1; D is unresolved. Looked up from germline, CDR1 is KGHSH and CDR2 is LQKENI. The CDR3 has 14 amino acids. CDR3 in DNA: TGTGCCAGCTCCCCACTTCCTGAGTACACTGAAGCTTTCTTT. Translating gives CASSPLPEYTEAFF.

V gene TRBV29-1 combines with J gene TRBJ2-3; tentative D call: TRBD2 (5 bases). V lost 6 bases, J lost 1 base, and 20 bases lay in between. Looked up from germline, CDR1 is SQVTM and CDR2 is ANQGSEA. This CDR3 region has 16 residues. This CDR3 is CSVHESPERGTDTQYF. In DNA, the CDR3 is TGCAGCGTCCACGAAAGCCCGGAGAGGGGCACAGATACGCAGTATTTT.

This chain uses TRBV15 with TRBJ2-1; maybe TRBD2 (5 bases). The CDR3 covers 17 residues. Germline CDR1 is LNHNV and CDR2 is YYDKDF (reference sequence). The ends were cut back, 0 bases at V and 7 bases at J, with 19 bases in the middle. The CDR3 is CATSRDRVLRGLNEQFF. CDR3 DNA: TGTGCCACCAGCAGAGATCGGGTCCTTCGCGGACTTAATGAGCAGTTCTTC.

The gene calls are TRBV6-4 and TRBJ1-1, with a tentative D call TRBD1 (6 bases). Trimming shortened V by 3 bases and J by 3 bases, and 8 bases separated the two germline ends. Germline assignment: CDR1 MRHNA and CDR2 SNTAGT. This CDR3 is 13 amino acids long. The CDR3 loop is CASSENRDTEAFF. In nucleotides, the CDR3 is TGTGCCAGCAGTGAAAACAGGGACACTGAAGCTTTCTTT.

The genes are TRBV4-1 and TRBJ2-3; D may be TRBD2 (5 bases). Between the trimmed V and J ends, which lost 6 bases and 0 bases, there was a span of 16 bases. Germline CDR1 and CDR2: MGHRA and YSYEKL. The CDR3 is 16 residues long. The CDR3 reads CASREHAGLSTDTQYF. The CDR3 DNA reads as TGCGCCAGCAGGGAACATGCGGGCTTAAGCACAGATACGCAGTATTTT.